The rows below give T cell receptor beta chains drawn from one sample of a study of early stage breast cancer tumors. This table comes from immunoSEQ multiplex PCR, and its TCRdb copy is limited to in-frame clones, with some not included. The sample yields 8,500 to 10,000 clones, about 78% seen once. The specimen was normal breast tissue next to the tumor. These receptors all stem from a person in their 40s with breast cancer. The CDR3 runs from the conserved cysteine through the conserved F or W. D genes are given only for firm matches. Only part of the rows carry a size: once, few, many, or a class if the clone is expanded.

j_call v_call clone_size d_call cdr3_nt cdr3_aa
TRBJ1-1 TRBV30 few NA TGTGCCTTTGATCCGACCGGGGTTAACACTGAAGCTTTCTTT CAFDPTGVNTEAFF
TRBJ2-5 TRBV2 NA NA TGTGCCAGCACCACACGGGGTTTCGGGGAGACCCAGTACTTC CASTTRGFGETQYF
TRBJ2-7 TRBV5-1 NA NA TGCGCCAGCAGCTTGGCGTTAGAGGGCTACGAGCAGTACTTC CASSLALEGYEQYF
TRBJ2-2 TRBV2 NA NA TGTGCCAGCAGTCTCCTAGCGACAAACACCGGGGAGCTGTTTTTT CASSLLATNTGELFF
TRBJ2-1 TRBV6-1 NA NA TGTGCCAGCAGTCGGACCGCCGCCCGCAATGAGCAGTTCTTC CASSRTAARNEQFF
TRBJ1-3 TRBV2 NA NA TGTGCCTCTGGAGTGGGTGGAAACACCATATATTTT CASGVGGNTIYF
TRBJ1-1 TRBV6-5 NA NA TGTGCCAGCATCCCCAGCCCGAACACTGAAGCTTTCTTT CASIPSPNTEAFF
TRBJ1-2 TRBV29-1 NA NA TGCAGCGTTACTGGCTACACCTTC CSVTGYTF
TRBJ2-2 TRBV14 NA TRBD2 TGTGCCAGCAGCCAGACCTTAGCGGGGCAGGGCGGGGAGCTGTTTTTT CASSQTLAGQGGELFF
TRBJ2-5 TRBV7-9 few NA TGTGCCAGCAGCTTAGTTGCGGAGGGGGGAGAGACCCAGTACTTC CASSLVAEGGETQYF
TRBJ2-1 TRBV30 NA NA TGTGCCTGGAATTTCGACAGCGGGCCTTCCTACAATGAGCAGTTCTTC CAWNFDSGPSYNEQFF
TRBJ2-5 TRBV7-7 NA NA TGTGCTAGCAGCCTTGTAATGTTTGAGACCCAGTACTTC CASSLVMFETQYF
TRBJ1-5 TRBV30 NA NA TGTGCCTGGAGTGTCGGGCTTGGCAATCAGCCCCAGCATTTT CAWSVGLGNQPQHF
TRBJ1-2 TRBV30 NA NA TGTGCCTGGAACAGGGACCTCTATGGCTACACCTTC CAWNRDLYGYTF
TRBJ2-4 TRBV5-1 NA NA TGCGCCAGCAGCTTGGCCGGCGGAAACATTCAGTACTTC CASSLAGGNIQYF
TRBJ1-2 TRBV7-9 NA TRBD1 TGTGCCAGCAGCTCAGGACAGGGGGCAGAAGTTTACTATGGCTACACCTTC CASSSGQGAEVYYGYTF
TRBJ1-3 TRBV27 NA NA TGTGCCAGCAGCGACGCTGGAAACACCATATATTTT CASSDAGNTIYF
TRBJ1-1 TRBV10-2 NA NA TGCGCCAGCAGTGATACAGCTCCGGTGACTGAAGCTTTCTTT CASSDTAPVTEAFF
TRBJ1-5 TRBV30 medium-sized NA TGTGCCTGGAGTACGACCGGGTTCTATAGCAATCAGCCCCAGCATTTT CAWSTTGFYSNQPQHF
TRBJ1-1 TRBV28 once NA TGTGCCAGCAGGGGGACCCCGGTTAAGGTGGCTTTCTTT CASRGTPVKVAFF
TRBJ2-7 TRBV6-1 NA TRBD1 TGTGCCAGCAGTGTCACAGGGGGCTACGAGCAGTACTTC CASSVTGGYEQYF
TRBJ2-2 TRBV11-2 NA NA TGTGCCAGCAGCTTAGTAGGGGGGCCCGGGGAGCTGTTTTTT CASSLVGGPGELFF
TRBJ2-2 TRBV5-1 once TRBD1 TGCGCCAGCAGCCAGGGACAGGGGAAGACCGGGGAGCTGTTTTTT CASSQGQGKTGELFF